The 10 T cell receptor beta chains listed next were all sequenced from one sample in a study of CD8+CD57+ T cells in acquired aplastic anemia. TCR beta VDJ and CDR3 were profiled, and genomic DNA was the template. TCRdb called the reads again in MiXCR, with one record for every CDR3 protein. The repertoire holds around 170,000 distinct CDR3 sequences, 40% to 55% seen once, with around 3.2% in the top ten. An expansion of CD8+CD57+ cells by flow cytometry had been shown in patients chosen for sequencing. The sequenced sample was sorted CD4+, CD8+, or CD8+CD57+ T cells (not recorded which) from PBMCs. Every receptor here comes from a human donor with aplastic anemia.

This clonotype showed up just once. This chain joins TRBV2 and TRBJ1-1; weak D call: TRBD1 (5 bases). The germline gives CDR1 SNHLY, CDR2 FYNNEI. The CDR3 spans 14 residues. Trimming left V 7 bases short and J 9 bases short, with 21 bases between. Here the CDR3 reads CASTPAGQGGKAFF. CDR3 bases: TGTGCCAGCACTCCCGCGGGGCAGGGCGGGAAAGCTTTCTTT. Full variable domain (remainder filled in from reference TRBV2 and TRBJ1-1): EPEVTQTPSHQVTQMGQEVILRCVPISNHLYFYWYRQILGQKVEFLVSFYNNEISEKSEIFDDQFSVERPDGSNFTLKIRSTKLEDSAMYFCASTPAGQGGKAFFGQGTRLTVV.

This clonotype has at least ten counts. The CDR3 coding sequence is TGTGCCAGCATTCCCGCGGGGCAGGGTGGGAAAGCTTTCTTT. Translating gives CASIPAGQGGKAFF. This rearrangement joins TRBV28 to TRBJ1-1, with D possibly TRBD1 on 5 matching bases. The CDR3 loop spans 14 amino acids. CDR1 MDHEN and CDR2 SYDVKM come from the germline V gene. Trimming left V 7 bases short and J 9 bases short, with 21 bases between.

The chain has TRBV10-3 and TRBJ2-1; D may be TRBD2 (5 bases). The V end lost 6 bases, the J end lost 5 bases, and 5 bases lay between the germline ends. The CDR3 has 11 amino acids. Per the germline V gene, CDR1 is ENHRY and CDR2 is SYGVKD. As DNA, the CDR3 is TGTGCCATCAGGGAGGACAATGAGCAGTTCTTC. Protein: CAIREDNEQFF.

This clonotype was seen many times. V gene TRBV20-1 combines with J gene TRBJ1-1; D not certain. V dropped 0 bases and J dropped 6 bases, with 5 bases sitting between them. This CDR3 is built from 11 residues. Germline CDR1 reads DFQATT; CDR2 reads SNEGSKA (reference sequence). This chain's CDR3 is CSARDNAEAFF. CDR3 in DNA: TGCAGTGCTAGAGATAACGCTGAAGCTTTCTTT.

The CDR3 region is CASTSDPGRGSQPQHF. The CDR3 DNA is TGTGCCAGCACCAGTGACCCGGGCCGTGGCTCCCAGCCCCAGCATTTT. The chain employs TRBV9 and TRBJ1-5; D gene uncertain. CDR1 and CDR2 (germline): SGDLS, YYNGEE. The V and J ends lost 6 bases and 7 bases respectively, with 23 bases between them. The CDR3 spans 16 residues.

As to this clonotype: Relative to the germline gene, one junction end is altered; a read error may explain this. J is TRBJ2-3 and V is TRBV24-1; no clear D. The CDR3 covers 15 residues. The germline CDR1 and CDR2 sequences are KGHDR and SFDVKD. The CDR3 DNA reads TGTGCCACCCGACCGGGTGACTTTAGCACGGATACGCAGTATTTT. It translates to CATRPGDFSTDTQYF.

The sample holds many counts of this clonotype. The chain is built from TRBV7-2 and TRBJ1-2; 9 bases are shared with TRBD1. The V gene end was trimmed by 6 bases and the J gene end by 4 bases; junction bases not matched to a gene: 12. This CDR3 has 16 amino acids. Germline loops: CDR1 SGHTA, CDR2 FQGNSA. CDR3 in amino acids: CASSSPTGQGGYGYTF. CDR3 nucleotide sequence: TGTGCCAGCAGTTCTCCTACGGGACAGGGAGGCTATGGCTACACCTTC.

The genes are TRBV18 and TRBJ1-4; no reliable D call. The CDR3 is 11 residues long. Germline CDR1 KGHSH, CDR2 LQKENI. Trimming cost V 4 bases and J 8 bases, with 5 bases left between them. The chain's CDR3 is CASSQQEKLFF. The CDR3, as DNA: TGTGCCAGCTCACAGCAGGAAAAACTGTTTTTT. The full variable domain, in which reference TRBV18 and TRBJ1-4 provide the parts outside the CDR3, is NAGVMQNPRHLVRRRGQEARLRCSPMKGHSHVYWYRQLPEEGLKFMVYLQKENIIDESGMPKERFSAEFPKEGPSILRIQQVVRGDSAAYFCASSQQEKLFFGSGTQLSVL.

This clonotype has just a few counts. The CDR3 spells CASRFGQGLYEQYF. CDR3 coding DNA: TGTGCCAGTAGATTCGGACAGGGGCTGTACGAGCAGTACTTC. The rearrangement links TRBV19 to TRBJ2-7; 9 bases align to TRBD1. The CDR3 loop spans 14 amino acids. Trimming at V came to 6 bases and at J to 4 bases, leaving 7 bases not matched to a gene. Germline V gene lookup returns CDR1 LNHDA and CDR2 SQIVND (reference sequence).

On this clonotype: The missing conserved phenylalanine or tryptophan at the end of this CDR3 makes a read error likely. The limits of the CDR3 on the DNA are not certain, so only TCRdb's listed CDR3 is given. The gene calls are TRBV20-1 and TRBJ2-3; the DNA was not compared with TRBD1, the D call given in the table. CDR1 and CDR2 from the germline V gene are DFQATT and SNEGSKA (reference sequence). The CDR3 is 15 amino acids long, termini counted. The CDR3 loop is CSADQGMSSTDTRYS.